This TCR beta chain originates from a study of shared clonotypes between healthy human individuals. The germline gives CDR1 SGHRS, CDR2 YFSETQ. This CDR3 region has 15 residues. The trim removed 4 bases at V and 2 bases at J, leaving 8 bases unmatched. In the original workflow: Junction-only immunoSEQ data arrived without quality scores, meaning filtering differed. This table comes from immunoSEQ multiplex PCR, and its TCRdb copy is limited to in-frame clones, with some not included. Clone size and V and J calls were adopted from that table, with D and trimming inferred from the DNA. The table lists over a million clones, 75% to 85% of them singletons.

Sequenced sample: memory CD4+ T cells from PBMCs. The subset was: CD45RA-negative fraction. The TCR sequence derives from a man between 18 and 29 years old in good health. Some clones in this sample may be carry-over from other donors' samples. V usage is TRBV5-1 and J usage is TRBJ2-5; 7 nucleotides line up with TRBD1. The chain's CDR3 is CASSRLGQEQETQYF. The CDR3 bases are TGCGCCAGCAGCCGCCTCGGACAGGAACAAGAGACCCAGTACTTC.